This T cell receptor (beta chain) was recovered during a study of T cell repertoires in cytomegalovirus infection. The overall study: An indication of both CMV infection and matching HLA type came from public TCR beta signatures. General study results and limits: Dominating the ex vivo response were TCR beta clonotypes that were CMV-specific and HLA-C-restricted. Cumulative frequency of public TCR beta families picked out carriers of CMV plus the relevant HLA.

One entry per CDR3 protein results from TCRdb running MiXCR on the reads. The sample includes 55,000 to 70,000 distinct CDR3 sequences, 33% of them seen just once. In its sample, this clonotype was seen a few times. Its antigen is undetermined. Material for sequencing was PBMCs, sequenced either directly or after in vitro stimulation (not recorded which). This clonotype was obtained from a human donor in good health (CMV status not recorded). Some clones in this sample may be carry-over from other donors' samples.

The CDR3 loop reads CASSPRTGVYEQYF. As DNA, the CDR3 is TGCGCCAGCAGCCCTCGGACAGGGGTTTACGAGCAGTACTTC. The chain joins TRBV4-1 to TRBJ2-7; 9 bases align to TRBD1. The CDR3 is 14 amino acids. After removal of 4 bases from V and 4 bases from J, the junction contained 5 bases not matched to a gene. Germline V lookup: CDR1 MGHRA, CDR2 YSYEKL.